A single sample is the source of the 2 T cell receptor beta chains below, sequenced in a study of tumor-infiltrating lymphocytes in primary liver carcinoma. Unsorted whole blood yielded the blood RNA, and germline DNA was also extracted. TCR beta cDNA was made from approximately 500 ng total RNA with a constant-region primer. Three nested multiplex PCR rounds, a slightly modified ARM-PCR method, built the TCR beta libraries. Rounds one and two of PCR, each of about 10 cycles, were primed with TRBV1-TRBV30 forward primers and a C-beta reverse primer. In TCRdb, the multiplex PCR reads were re-called with MiXCR into one record per CDR3 protein. Of about 330,000 distinct CDR3 sequences listed, 65% are singletons. The sample consisted of peripheral blood. Receptor source: a middle-aged man with primary liver carcinoma and hepatitis B virus infection.

A remark on this clonotype: Relative to the germline gene, one junction end is altered; a read error may explain this. The chain recombines TRBV11-2 with TRBJ2-5, with no clear D. The germline CDR1 and CDR2 sequences are SGHAT and FQNNGV. CDR3 length: 13 residues. The CDR3 sequence is CARSLVVRETQYF. Written as DNA, the CDR3 is TGTGCCCGCAGCTTAGTAGTCAGAGAGACCCAGTACTTC.

In its sample, this clonotype was seen once. The conserved final phenylalanine or tryptophan is absent from the CDR3, which likely points to a read error. Here the CDR3 reads CASSSTGLAGVVNNVQFL. CDR3 bases: TGCGCCAGCAGCTCTACCGGACTAGCGGGAGTGGTGAACAATGTGCAGTTCCTC. V usage is TRBV5-1 and J usage is TRBJ2-1, with 13 bases matching TRBD2. From germline, CDR1 is SGHRS and CDR2 YFSETQ. The CDR3 consists of 18 residues.